This TCR beta chain was recorded in a study of memory CD4+ T cells and cytomegalovirus serostatus (dated by TCRdb to the late 2010s). In terms of the full investigation: A total of some 35 healthy Belgian adults, of whom 9 were CMV seropositive and about 24 were CMV seronegative, were included in the cohort. The study sequenced CD4+ memory TCRbeta repertoires of a Belgian cohort with known cytomegalovirus serostatus to replicate a published TCR-based CMV serostatus classifier. What the work shows at the level of the full study, not this receptor alone: Among the 164 previously reported CMV-associated TCRbeta sequences, 67 showed up in the CD4+ memory repertoires, with each one found in between one and five individuals. A median bootstrapped AUC of roughly 0.94 with a 95% CI of 0.76-1.00 was achieved on the Belgian cohort by the original-framework classifier. For CMV serostatus prediction, a median bootstrapped AUC of approximately 0.95 was reached with the original framework, and a median bootstrapped AUC of about 0.89 was reached with a US-trained random forest. Unlike the original study, which covered naive and memory CD4+ and CD8+ populations, the Belgian study sequenced only CD4+CD45RO+ memory cells. The results were read as suggesting that the CMV-associated TCR signature is, for the most part, present in the CD4+ memory repertoire.

A remark on this clone: This receptor's antigen is unknown. Base quality data are lacking; no much larger clone is found one base away.

Counted from cysteine to phenylalanine, this CDR3 has 18 amino acids. Just CDR3 DNA is preserved here, 54 bases in frame from base 1. Looking up the germline V gene yields CDR1 SGDLS and CDR2 YYNGEE. Trimming removed 0 bases from V and 6 bases from J; the gene matches leave 15 bases unexplained. Single viable CD3+CD4+CD8-CD45RO+ cells were sorted as memory CD4+ T cells on a FACSAria II. CMV serostatus was assessed using a Roche Elecsys assay, by which serum IgG against CMV pp150, pp28, p38 and p52 was detected. After thawing, total CD4+ T cells were enriched by positive selection with CD4 magnetic microbeads. The samples came from a separate study whose specific focus was interrogating the CD4+ T cell memory repertoire. Peripheral blood mononuclear cells were isolated and cryopreserved according to standard operating procedures, and serum was stored at -80 degrees C. Staining used CD3-PerCP (BW264/56), CD4-APC (RPA-T4), CD45RO-PE (UCHT1) and CD8-Pacific Orange (3B5) antibodies, with Sytox blue excluding non-viable cells.

Genomic DNA was extracted from sorted cells with the Quick-DNA Microprep Kit. Amplification of TCRbeta DNA was done with the immunoSEQ hsTCRbeta kit, following the protocol from the manufacturer. An Illumina MiSeq instrument was used to sequence the TCRbeta libraries. The original methods were these. Removing out-of-frame sequences left 2,204,828 distinct TCRbeta sequences, an average of about 73,000 per individual. Each individual was scored using the number of 150 to 200 previously reported CMV-associated TCRbeta sequences that the individual carried and the total number of productive distinct TCRbeta sequences. A beta-binomial model was reimplemented in Python, and random forests from scikit-learn, run with default parameters, were trained on data from the US cohort. On the Belgian cohort, classifier performance was reported as the median AUC, along with percentile confidence intervals, across 10,000 bootstrap iterations. The clones in this table, taken by TCRdb from immuneACCESS, are in-frame only. Not every clone is retained; where verified, under half of the shortfall comes from an unresolved V gene, and the cause of the rest is unknown. The DNA was the basis for D and trimming; V, J and clone size are from that table. The sample table shows 60,000 to 70,000 clones, and less than 85% are seen once. Clones ranked in the top ten supply less than 0.6% of the sample.

Source material: memory CD4+ T cells from blood. The chain uses TRBV9 and TRBJ1-2; the junction holds 9 bases that match TRBD1. The TCR originated in an adult in good health and CMV-seronegative. Some clones in this sample may be carry-over from other donors' samples. The CDR3 region reads CASSVEGTGRETVHGYTF. The DNA is as follows: TGTGCCAGCAGCGTAGAAGGGACAGGGCGCGAAACAGTACATGGCTACACCTTC.